This TCR beta chain emerged from a study of T cell repertoires in cytomegalovirus infection. Study-wide points: Dominating the ex vivo response were HLA-C-restricted CMV-specific TCR beta clonotypes.

Looked up from germline, CDR1 is SEHNR and CDR2 is FQNEAQ (reference sequence). V lost 4 bases and J lost 2, with 14 bases in between. This CDR3 has 15 amino acids. TCRdb processed the reads anew with MiXCR; each CDR3 protein has one entry. The sample has about 52,000 distinct CDR3 sequences, less than 20% seen once. This clonotype has more than one count but fewer than ten. The antigen is unknown. The sample here was CD8+ T cells from cultured PBMCs, taken from culture after CMV antigen stimulation. This chain connects TRBV7-9 to TRBJ1-1; possibly TRBD1 for D (5 bases). This TCR derives from a human donor in good health (CMV status not recorded). Some clones in this sample may be carry-over from other donors' samples. The CDR3 bases are TGTGCCAGCAGCTCCCCCGGGGACGGTAACACTGAAGCTTTCTTT. It codes for CASSSPGDGNTEAFF.